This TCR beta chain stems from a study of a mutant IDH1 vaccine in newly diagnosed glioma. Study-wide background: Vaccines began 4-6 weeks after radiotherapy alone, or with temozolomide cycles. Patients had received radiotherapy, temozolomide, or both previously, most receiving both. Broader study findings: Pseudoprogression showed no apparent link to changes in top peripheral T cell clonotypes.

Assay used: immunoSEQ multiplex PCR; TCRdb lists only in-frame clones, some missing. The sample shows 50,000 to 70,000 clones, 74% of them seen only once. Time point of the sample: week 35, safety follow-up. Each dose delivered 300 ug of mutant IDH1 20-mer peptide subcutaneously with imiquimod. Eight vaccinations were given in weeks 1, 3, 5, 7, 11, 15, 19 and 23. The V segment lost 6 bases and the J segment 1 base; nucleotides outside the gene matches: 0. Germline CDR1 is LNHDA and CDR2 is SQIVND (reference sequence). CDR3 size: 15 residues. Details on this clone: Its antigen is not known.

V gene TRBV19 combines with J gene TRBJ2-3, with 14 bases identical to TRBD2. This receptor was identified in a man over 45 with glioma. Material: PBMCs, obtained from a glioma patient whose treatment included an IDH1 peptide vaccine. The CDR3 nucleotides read TGTGCCAGTAGGGGACTAGCGGGGGGCACAGATACGCAGTATTTT. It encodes CASRGLAGGTDTQYF.